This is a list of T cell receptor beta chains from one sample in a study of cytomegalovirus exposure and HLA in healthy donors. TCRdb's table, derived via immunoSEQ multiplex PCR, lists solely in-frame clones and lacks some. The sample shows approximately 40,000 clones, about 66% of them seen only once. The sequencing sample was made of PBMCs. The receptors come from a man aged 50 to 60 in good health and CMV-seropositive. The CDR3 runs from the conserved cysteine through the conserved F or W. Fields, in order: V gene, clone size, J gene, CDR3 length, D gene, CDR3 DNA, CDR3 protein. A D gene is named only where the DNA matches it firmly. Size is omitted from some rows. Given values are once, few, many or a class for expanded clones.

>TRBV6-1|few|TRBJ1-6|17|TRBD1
TGTGCCAGCAGTGGGGGACAGGGGCTCCTGAGAGATTCACCCCTCCACTTT
CASSGGQGLLRDSPLHF
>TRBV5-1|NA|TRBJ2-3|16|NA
TGCGCCAGCAGCTTGGCTGTGACGGGGGGCACAGATACGCAGTATTTT
CASSLAVTGGTDTQYF
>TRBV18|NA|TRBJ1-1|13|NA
TGTGCCAGCTCACCACCCGGGAACACTGAAGCTTTCTTT
CASSPPGNTEAFF
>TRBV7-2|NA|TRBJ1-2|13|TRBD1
TGTGCCAGCAGCTCGGGACAGGGGTATGGCTACACCTTC
CASSSGQGYGYTF
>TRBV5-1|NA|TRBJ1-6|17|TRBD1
TGCGCCAGCAGCCCTGGACAGGGCAACACCTATAATTCACCCCTCCACTTT
CASSPGQGNTYNSPLHF
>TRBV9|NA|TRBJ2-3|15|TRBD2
TGTGCCAGCAGCGTAGGACTAGCGGGGTCAGATACGCAGTATTTT
CASSVGLAGSDTQYF
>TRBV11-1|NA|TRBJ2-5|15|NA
TGTGCCAGCAGCCGATCCGGACTTCCAGAGGAGACCCAGTACTTC
CASSRSGLPEETQYF
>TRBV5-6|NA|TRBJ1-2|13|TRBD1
TGTGCCAGCAGATGGGACAGAATGGGTGGCTACACCTTC
CASRWDRMGGYTF
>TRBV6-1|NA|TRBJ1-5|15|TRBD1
TGTGCCAGCTTTCCCGGGACAGCCCAGTATCAGCCCCAGCATTTT
CASFPGTAQYQPQHF
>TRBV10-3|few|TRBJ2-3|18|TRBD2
TGTGCCACCCAATCTGGCAGCGGGGGGCCGAGTGGAACAGATACGCAGTATTTT
CATQSGSGGPSGTDTQYF
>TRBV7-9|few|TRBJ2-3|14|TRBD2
TGTGCCAGCAGCTTAACTAGCGGGGGAGATACGCAGTATTTT
CASSLTSGGDTQYF
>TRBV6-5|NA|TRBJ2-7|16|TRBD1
TGTGCCAGCAGTTTCACCGGGACAGGGGGCTTCAACGAGCAGTACTTC
CASSFTGTGGFNEQYF
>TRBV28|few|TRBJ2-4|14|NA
TGTGCCAGCAGCCGGCCGGGATCAGTCGACATTCAGTACTTC
CASSRPGSVDIQYF
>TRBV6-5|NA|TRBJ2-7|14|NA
TGTGCCAGCAGCCCTCCAGGGTCCCTACGCGAGCAGTACTTC
CASSPPGSLREQYF
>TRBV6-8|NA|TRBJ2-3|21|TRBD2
TGTGCCAGCAGTTACTCCGATAGCGGGGACTTCTTCTCGGGGCTCACAGATACGCAGTATTTT
CASSYSDSGDFFSGLTDTQYF
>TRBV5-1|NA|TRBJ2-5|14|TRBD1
TGCGCCAGCAGCCGGGACAGGGGTCAAGAGACCCAGTACTTC
CASSRDRGQETQYF
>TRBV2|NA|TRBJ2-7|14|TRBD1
TGTGCCAGCAGTGGACAGGGGGCGACCTACGAGCAGTACTTC
CASSGQGATYEQYF
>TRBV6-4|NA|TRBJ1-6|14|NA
TGTGCCAGCAGTGATGGGGCAGTGAATTCACCCCTCCACTTT
CASSDGAVNSPLHF
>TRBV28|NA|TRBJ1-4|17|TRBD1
TGTGCCAGCAGTCCAGGGACAGGGGCGTACGCTAATGAAAAACTGTTTTTT
CASSPGTGAYANEKLFF
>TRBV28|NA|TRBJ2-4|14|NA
TGTGCCAGCAGTTTAAGCCACAGGGAAAACATTCAGTACTTC
CASSLSHRENIQYF
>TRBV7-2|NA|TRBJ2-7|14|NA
TGTGCCAGCAGCTTAGAGCCAGGTTCCTACGAGCAGTACTTC
CASSLEPGSYEQYF
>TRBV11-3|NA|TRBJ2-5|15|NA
NA
CASSSGQGFLETQYF
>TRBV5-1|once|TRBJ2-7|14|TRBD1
TGCGCCAGCAGCCTTAAGACAGGGTTGGACGAGCAGTACTTC
CASSLKTGLDEQYF
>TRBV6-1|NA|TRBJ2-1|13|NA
TGTGCCAGCAGGGACATCTCCTACAATGAGCAGTTCTTC
CASRDISYNEQFF
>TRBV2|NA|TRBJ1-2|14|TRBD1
TGTGCCAGCATGGGACAGGGGGCAGGATATGGCTACACCTTC
CASMGQGAGYGYTF
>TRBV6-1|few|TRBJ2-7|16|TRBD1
TGTGCCAGCAGTGATATGGGACAGGGGAAGGCCTACGAGCAGTACTTC
CASSDMGQGKAYEQYF
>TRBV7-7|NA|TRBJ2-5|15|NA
TGTGCCAGCAGCTTAGTTCGGGGGGCGGGAGAGACCCAGTACTTC
CASSLVRGAGETQYF
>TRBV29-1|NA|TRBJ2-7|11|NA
TGCAGCGTTGGCCGGAGCTACGAGCAGTACTTC
CSVGRSYEQYF
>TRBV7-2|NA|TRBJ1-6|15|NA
TGTGCCAGCAGCCCTCGGACGGGAGACTATTCACCCCTCCACTTT
CASSPRTGDYSPLHF
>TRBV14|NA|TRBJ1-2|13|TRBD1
TGTGCCAGCAGCTACAGGGGGGACTATGGCTACACCTTC
CASSYRGDYGYTF
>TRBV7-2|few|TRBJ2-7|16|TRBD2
TGTGCCAGCAGCTTAATGAGGCCGGGGAGGGCCAACGAGCAGTACTTC
CASSLMRPGRANEQYF
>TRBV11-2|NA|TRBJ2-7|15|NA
TGTGCCAGCAGCACCCGACTAGTCCTTCCCTACGAGCAGTACTTC
CASSTRLVLPYEQYF
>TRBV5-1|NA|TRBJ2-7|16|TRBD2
TGCGCCAGCAGCTTGGCCCTTAGCGGGGGAAGGGACGAGCAGTACTTC
CASSLALSGGRDEQYF
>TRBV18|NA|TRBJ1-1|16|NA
TGTGCCAGCTCACTAAGACAGCCCGTGGAGGGCACTGAAGCTTTCTTT
CASSLRQPVEGTEAFF
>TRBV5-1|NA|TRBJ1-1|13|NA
TGCGCCAGCAGCTTGCGGAGAAACACTGAAGCTTTCTTT
CASSLRRNTEAFF